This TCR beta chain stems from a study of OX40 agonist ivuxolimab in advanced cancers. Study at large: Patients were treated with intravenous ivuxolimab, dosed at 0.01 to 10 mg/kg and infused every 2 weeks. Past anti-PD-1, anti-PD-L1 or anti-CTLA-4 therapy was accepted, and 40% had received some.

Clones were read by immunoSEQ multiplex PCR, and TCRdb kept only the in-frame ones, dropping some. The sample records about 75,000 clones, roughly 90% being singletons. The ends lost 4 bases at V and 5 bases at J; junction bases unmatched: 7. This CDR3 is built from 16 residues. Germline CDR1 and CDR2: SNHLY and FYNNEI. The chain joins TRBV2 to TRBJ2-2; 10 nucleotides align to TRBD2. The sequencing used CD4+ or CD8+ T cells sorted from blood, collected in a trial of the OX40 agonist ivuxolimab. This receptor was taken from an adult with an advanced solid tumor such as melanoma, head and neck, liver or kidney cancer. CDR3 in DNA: TGTGCCAGCAGTGGGCTAGCGGGGGTTCGGACCGGGGAGCTGTTTTTT. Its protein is CASSGLAGVRTGELFF.